These 20 T cell receptor beta chains came from one sample sequenced in a study of blood T cell repertoires in COVID-19. The assay was immunoSEQ multiplex PCR, and TCRdb's table has in-frame clones only and misses some. The data show some 320,000 clones, with more than 70% seen just once and approximately 7% held by the top ten. The sequenced material came from peripheral blood. Every receptor here comes from a woman younger than 45 who had recovered from COVID-19.

The V call is TRBV18, the J call TRBJ1-6; no definite D call. This CDR3 comprises 17 residues. V was clipped by 3 bases and J by 6 bases, with 18 bases between them. Germline V gene lookup returns CDR1 KGHSH and CDR2 LQKENI. The CDR3 loop is CASSPSLPGQINSPLHF. CDR3 in DNA: TGTGCCAGCTCACCGTCTCTTCCTGGCCAGATTAATTCACCCCTCCACTTT.

The V call is TRBV3-1 (or the pseudogene TRBV3-2), the J call TRBJ2-1, with TRBD2 matching 8 bases. With 1 base clipped from V and 15 bases from J, the junction kept 11 bases outside the gene matches. Germline V gene data show CDR1 as LGHDT and CDR2 as YNNKEL (reference sequence). The CDR3 is 14 amino acids. CDR3 protein: CASSQAGGAGPRFF. Here the CDR3 DNA reads TGTGCCAGCAGCCAAGCGGGAGGGGCCGGTCCTCGGTTCTTC.

The chain carries TRBV19 and TRBJ2-1; TRBD1 matches 10 bases. V was clipped by 5 bases and J by 4 bases; unmatched bases: 2. In germline, CDR1 is LNHDA, CDR2 SQIVND (reference sequence). The CDR3 consists of 14 residues. The chain's CDR3 is CASSRGQGYNEQFF. The CDR3 nucleotides read TGTGCCAGTAGTCGGGGACAGGGGTACAATGAGCAGTTCTTC.

This clone was picked up a small number of times. This chain links TRBV7-9 with TRBJ1-2, with 8 bases aligning to TRBD1. This CDR3 is built from 13 residues. The trim removed 5 bases at V and 7 bases at J, leaving 6 bases unmatched. Germline V gene sequence: CDR1 SEHNR, CDR2 FQNEAQ (reference sequence). The CDR3 coding sequence is TGTGCCAGCAGCCACGACAGGGGCGCTGGCTACACCTTC. This codes for CASSHDRGAGYTF.

V is TRBV19 and J is TRBJ1-1; no clear D gene. CDR1 is LNHDA and CDR2 is SQIVND in the germline V gene (reference sequence). V was cut by 6 bases and J by 0 bases, with 11 bases left in between. This CDR3 region has 14 residues. CDR3 nucleotides: TGTGCCAGTAGCTCGGAGACCATGAACACTGAAGCTTTCTTT. This encodes CASSSETMNTEAFF.

The CDR3 nucleotides are TGTGCCAGTAGTATCGGACAGGTGGGGGACGAGCAGTACTTC. Translating gives CASSIGQVGDEQYF. V is TRBV19 and J is TRBJ2-7; the match to TRBD1 covers 7 bases. The CDR3 is 14 amino acids. V lost 3 bases, J lost 5 bases, and 7 bases stayed unmatched. Germline V gives CDR1 LNHDA, CDR2 SQIVND (reference sequence). The full variable domain, completed using reference TRBV19 and TRBJ2-7, is DGGITQSPKYLFRKEGQNVTLSCEQNLNHDAMYWYRQDPGQGLRLIYYSQIVNDFQKGDIAEGYSVSREKKESFPLTVTSAQKNPTAFYLCASSIGQVGDEQYFGPGTRLTVT.

There are a few counts of this clone. The CDR3 nucleotides are TGTGCCAGTATAGGACAGGGGGCTTACGGGGAGCTGTTTTTT. Translated: CASIGQGAYGELFF. The chain carries TRBV19 and TRBJ2-2, with 11 bases identical to TRBD1. The CDR3 is 14 amino acids. V was pared by 7 bases and J by 7 bases, with 5 bases of the junction left unmatched. Germline CDR1 LNHDA, CDR2 SQIVND (reference sequence).

The chain recombines TRBV5-6 with TRBJ1-5; possibly TRBD1 for D (5 bases). Germline-derived CDR1 and CDR2 are SGHDT and YYEEEE. The CDR3 is 15 amino acids. V lost 0 bases, J lost 5 bases, and 12 bases lay in between. DNA of the CDR3: TGTGCCAGCAGCTTGGCCGGGGGATGGGATCAGCCCCAGCATTTT. This encodes CASSLAGGWDQPQHF.

This chain connects TRBV5-1 to TRBJ2-5; TRBD1 aligns across 8 bases. V lost 4 bases, J lost 0 bases, and 2 bases stayed unmatched. The CDR3 is made up of 14 amino acids. Germline V gene lookup returns CDR1 SGHRS and CDR2 YFSETQ. The CDR3 sequence: CASSTTGDQETQYF. As DNA, the CDR3 is TGCGCCAGCAGCACGACAGGGGACCAAGAGACCCAGTACTTC. The full variable domain, completed using reference TRBV5-1 and TRBJ2-5, is KAGVTQTPRYLIKTRGQQVTLSCSPISGHRSVSWYQQTPGQGLQFLFEYFSETQRNKGNFPGRFSGRQFSNSRSEMNVSTLELGDSALYLCASSTTGDQETQYFGPGTRLLVL.

The chain uses TRBV9 and TRBJ2-1; the match to TRBD2 covers 11 bases. There are 16 residues in the CDR3. Germline trimming cut 0 bases from V and 7 bases from J; bases unmatched to any gene: 6. In germline, CDR1 is SGDLS, CDR2 YYNGEE. CDR3 in amino acids: CASSVGLAGNLNEQFF. The CDR3 DNA follows: TGTGCCAGCAGCGTAGGACTAGCGGGAAATCTGAATGAGCAGTTCTTC.

This chain links TRBV7-3 with TRBJ2-7, with 8 bases matching TRBD1. The CDR3 is 19 residues long. Germline V gene lookup returns CDR1 SGHTA and CDR2 FQGTGA. The J segment lost 3 bases and the V segment lost 3 bases, leaving 19 bases of the junction unmatched. The CDR3 DNA follows: TGTGCCAGCAGCTTGATAACGAGACAGGGGAGACCGGGGCTCTACGAGCAGTACTTC. Its translation is CASSLITRQGRPGLYEQYF.

The chain links TRBV3-1 (or the pseudogene TRBV3-2) to TRBJ2-3, with D maybe TRBD2 (5 bases). The CDR3 contains 17 residues. The germline V gene has CDR1 LGHDT and CDR2 YNNKEL (reference sequence). Trimming removed 2 bases from V and 2 bases from J, with 17 bases in between. Written as DNA, the CDR3 is TGTGCCAGCAGCCAAAAAAGAGGACGGAGGTACACAGATACGCAGTATTTT. Translation gives CASSQKRGRRYTDTQYF.

Here the CDR3 DNA reads TGCGCCAGCAGCCACGACTGGAAGACCCAGTACTTC. Protein: CASSHDWKTQYF. The chain carries TRBV4-1 and TRBJ2-5; D not resolved. CDR3 size: 12 residues. In germline, CDR1 is MGHRA, CDR2 YSYEKL. Trimming stripped 3 bases from V and 6 bases from J, with 8 bases between.

The CDR3 nucleotides are TGCGCCAGCAGCTCATCGGGACAGGCGGTCGAGCAGTACTTC. It specifies CASSSSGQAVEQYF. The V gene is TRBV5-1, the J gene TRBJ2-7; 8 bases are shared with TRBD1. Trimming removed 3 bases from V and 6 bases from J; junction bases left unmatched: 8. CDR3 length: 14 amino acids. Looked up from germline, CDR1 is SGHRS and CDR2 is YFSETQ.

V is TRBV21-1 and J is TRBJ1-1. TRBV21-1 is shown as a pseudogene. The CDR3 has 15 amino acids. CDR3 in amino acids: CASSKENHSPTEAFF. CDR3 bases: TGTGCCAGCAGCAAAGAGAACCACTCTCCTACTGAAGCTTTCTTT.

The chain is built from TRBV28 and TRBJ1-1, with D unresolved. CDR3 length: 14 residues. The V gene's germline CDR1 is MDHEN and CDR2 SYDVKM. Trimming took off 4 bases at V and 2 bases at J, with 11 bases between the two ends. For the CDR3, the DNA is TGTGCCAGCAGTTCCACTTTCCTTAACACTGAAGCTTTCTTT. It specifies CASSSTFLNTEAFF.

This clone was detected ten times or more. The J gene is TRBJ1-5, the V gene TRBV28, with TRBD1 matching 7 bases. The CDR3 has 17 amino acids. CDR1 is MDHEN, CDR2 SYDVKM, per germline. J was trimmed by 0 bases and V by 6 bases; bases with no gene match: 11. CDR3 residues: CASSLDRTGYSNQPQHF. The DNA for the CDR3 is TGTGCCAGCAGCCTGGATAGGACAGGTTATAGCAATCAGCCCCAGCATTTT.

This clone has a single count. The chain recombines TRBV4-2 with TRBJ2-1; D not certain. CDR1 and CDR2 (germline): LGHNA, YNFKEQ. V shed 1 base and J shed 0 bases, with 7 bases lying between them. The CDR3 spans 15 residues. This CDR3 reads CASSQGSSSYNEQFF. The CDR3 region has the DNA TGTGCCAGCAGCCAAGGATCGAGCTCCTACAATGAGCAGTTCTTC.

This clone was counted between two and nine times. The DNA for the CDR3 is TGTGCCAGCAACGGACAGAGTAGCAATCAGCCCCAGCATTTT. It specifies CASNGQSSNQPQHF. The V gene is TRBV28, the J gene TRBJ1-5; D might be TRBD1 (6 bases). The CDR3 covers 14 residues. CDR1 and CDR2 (germline): MDHEN, SYDVKM. V was trimmed by 7 bases and J by 0 bases, leaving 10 bases between them.

The CDR3 DNA reads as TGTGCCAGCAGCTTTGCGGGGGGGATGGGAACAGATACGCAGTATTTT. This gives the protein CASSFAGGMGTDTQYF. The chain recombines TRBV7-2 with TRBJ2-3; TRBD2 matches at 9 bases. CDR1 and CDR2 (germline): SGHTA, FQGNSA. The V and J ends lost 3 bases and 3 bases, in that order; junction bases with no gene match: 7. The CDR3 extends over 16 amino acids.